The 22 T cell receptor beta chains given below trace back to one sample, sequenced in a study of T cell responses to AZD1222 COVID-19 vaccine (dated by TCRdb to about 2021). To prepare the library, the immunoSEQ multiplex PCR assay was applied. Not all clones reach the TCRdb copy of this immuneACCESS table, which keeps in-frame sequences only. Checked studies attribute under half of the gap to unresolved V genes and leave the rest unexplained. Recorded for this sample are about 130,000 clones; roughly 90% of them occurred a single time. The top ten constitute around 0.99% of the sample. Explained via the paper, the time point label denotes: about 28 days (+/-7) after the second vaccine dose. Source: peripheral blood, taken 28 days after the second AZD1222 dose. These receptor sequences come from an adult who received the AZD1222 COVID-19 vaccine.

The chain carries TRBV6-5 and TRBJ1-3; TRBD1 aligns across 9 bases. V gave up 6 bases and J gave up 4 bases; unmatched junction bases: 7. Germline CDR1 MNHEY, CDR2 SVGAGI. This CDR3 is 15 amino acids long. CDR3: CASRKQGARGNTIYF. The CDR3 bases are TGTGCCAGCAGGAAACAGGGGGCGCGCGGAAACACCATATATTTT.

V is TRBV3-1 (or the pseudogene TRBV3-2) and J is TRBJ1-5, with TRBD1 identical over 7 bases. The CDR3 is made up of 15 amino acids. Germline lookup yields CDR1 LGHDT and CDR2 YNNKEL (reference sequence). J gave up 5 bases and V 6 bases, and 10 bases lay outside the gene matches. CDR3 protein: CASSPTRDSYQPQHF. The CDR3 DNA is TGTGCCAGCAGTCCGACCCGGGACAGCTATCAGCCCCAGCATTTT.

CDR3 amino acids: CASGLWVTGGNQPQHF. CDR3 DNA sequence: TGTGCTAGTGGTTTGTGGGTCACAGGGGGCAATCAGCCCCAGCATTTT. The chain combines TRBV12-5 with TRBJ1-5, with 7 nucleotides matching TRBD1. Trimming at V came to 2 bases and at J to 2 bases, leaving 6 bases not matched to a gene. This CDR3 contains 16 residues. The germline gives CDR1 LGHNT, CDR2 FRNRAP.

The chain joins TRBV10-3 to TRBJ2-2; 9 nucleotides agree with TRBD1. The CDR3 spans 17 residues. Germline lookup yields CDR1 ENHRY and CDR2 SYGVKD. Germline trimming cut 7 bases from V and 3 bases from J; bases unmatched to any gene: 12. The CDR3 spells CAITPDRGSRDTGELFF. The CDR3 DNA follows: TGTGCCATCACCCCGGACAGGGGATCGAGGGACACCGGGGAGCTGTTTTTT.

The CDR3 spells CASSLNYRADDSPLHF. As DNA, the CDR3 is TGTGCCAGCAGCCTAAACTACAGGGCCGACGATTCACCCCTCCACTTT. The rearrangement joins TRBV3-1 (or the pseudogene TRBV3-2) to TRBJ1-6, with a possible D match to TRBD1 (6 bases). Germline lookup yields CDR1 LGHDT and CDR2 YNNKEL (reference sequence). The length of the CDR3 is 16 residues. V was clipped by 4 bases and J by 8 bases, with 18 bases between them.

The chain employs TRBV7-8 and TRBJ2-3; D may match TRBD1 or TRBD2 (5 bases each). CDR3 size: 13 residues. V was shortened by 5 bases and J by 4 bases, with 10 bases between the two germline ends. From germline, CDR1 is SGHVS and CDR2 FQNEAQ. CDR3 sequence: CASSIRDADTQYF. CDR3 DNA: TGTGCCAGCAGCATCCGGGACGCAGATACGCAGTATTTT.

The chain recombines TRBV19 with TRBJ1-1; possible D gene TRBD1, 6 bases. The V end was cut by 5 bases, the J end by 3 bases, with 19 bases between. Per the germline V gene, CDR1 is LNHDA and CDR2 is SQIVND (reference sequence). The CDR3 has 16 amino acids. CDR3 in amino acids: CASSRDIQHGDTEAFF. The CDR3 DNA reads TGTGCCAGTAGTCGGGACATACAGCATGGGGACACTGAAGCTTTCTTT. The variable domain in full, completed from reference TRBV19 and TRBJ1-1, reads DGGITQSPKYLFRKEGQNVTLSCEQNLNHDAMYWYRQDPGQGLRLIYYSQIVNDFQKGDIAEGYSVSREKKESFPLTVTSAQKNPTAFYLCASSRDIQHGDTEAFFGQGTRLTVV.

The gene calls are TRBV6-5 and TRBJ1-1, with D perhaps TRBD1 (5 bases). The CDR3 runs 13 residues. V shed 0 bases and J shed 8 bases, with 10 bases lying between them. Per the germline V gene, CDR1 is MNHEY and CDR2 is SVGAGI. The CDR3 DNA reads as TGTGCCAGCAGTTACTCCCAGGGCGCCGAAGCTTTCTTT. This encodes CASSYSQGAEAFF.

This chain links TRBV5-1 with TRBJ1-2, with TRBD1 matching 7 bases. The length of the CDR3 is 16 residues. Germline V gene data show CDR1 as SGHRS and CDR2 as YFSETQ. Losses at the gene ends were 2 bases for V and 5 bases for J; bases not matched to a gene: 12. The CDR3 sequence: CASSFGQGQSLYGYTF. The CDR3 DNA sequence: TGCGCCAGCAGCTTCGGTCAGGGACAGTCCCTTTATGGCTACACCTTC.

The CDR3 here is CATSDGLEYNEQFF. As DNA, the CDR3 is TGTGCCACCAGTGATGGACTAGAATACAATGAGCAGTTCTTC. This chain connects TRBV24-1 to TRBJ2-1; TRBD2 matches at 7 bases. CDR1 is KGHDR, CDR2 SFDVKD, per germline. Trimming at V came to 3 bases and at J to 4 bases, leaving 2 bases not matched to a gene. CDR3 length: 14 residues.

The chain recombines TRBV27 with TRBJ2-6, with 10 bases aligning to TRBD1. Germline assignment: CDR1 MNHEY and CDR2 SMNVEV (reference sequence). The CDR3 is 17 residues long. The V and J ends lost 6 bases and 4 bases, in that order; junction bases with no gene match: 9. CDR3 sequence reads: CASSRGTGESGANVLTF. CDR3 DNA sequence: TGTGCCAGCAGCCGAGGGACAGGGGAGTCCGGGGCCAACGTCCTGACTTTC.

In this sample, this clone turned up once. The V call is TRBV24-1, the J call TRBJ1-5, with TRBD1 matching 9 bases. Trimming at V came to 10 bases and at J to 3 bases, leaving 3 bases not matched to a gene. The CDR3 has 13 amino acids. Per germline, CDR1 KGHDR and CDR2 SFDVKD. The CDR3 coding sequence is TGTGCCACACAGGGGGCACTCAATCAGCCCCAGCATTTT. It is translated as CATQGALNQPQHF.

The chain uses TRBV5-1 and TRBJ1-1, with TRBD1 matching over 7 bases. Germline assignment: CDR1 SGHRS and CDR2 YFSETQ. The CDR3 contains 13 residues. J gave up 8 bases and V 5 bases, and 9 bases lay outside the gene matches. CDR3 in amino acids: CASRATGAGEAFF. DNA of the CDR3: TGCGCCAGCAGGGCCACAGGGGCGGGCGAAGCTTTCTTT.

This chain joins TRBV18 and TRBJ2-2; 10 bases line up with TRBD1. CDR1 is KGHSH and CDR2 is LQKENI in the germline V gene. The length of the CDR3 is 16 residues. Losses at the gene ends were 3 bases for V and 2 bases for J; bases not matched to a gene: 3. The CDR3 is CASSPQTGGNTGELFF. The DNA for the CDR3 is TGTGCCAGCTCACCCCAGACAGGGGGCAACACCGGGGAGCTGTTTTTT.

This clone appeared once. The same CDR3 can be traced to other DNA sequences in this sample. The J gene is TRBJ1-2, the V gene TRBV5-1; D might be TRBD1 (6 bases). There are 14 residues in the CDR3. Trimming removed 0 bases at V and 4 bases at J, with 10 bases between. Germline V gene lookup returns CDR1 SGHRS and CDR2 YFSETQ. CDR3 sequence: CASSLGQGPYGYTF. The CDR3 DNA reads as TGCGCCAGCAGCTTGGGCCAGGGGCCCTATGGCTACACCTTC.

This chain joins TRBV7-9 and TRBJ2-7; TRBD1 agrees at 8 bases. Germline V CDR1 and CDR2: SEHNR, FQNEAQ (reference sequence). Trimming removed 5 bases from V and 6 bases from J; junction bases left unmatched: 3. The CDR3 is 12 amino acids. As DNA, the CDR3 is TGTGCCAGCAGCACAGACAGGGGCGAGCAGTACTTC. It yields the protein CASSTDRGEQYF.

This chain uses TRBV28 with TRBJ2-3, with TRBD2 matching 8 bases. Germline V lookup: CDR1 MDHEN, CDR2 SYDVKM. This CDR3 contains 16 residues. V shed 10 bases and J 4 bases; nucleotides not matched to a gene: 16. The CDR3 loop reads CATIPLASGRPDTQYF. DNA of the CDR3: TGTGCCACCATACCTTTGGCTAGCGGGCGCCCAGATACGCAGTATTTT. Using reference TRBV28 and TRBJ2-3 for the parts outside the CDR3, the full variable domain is DVKVTQSSRYLVKRTGEKVFLECVQDMDHENMFWYRQDPGLGLRLIYFSYDVKMKEKGDIPEGYSVSREKKERFSLILESASTNQTSMYLCATIPLASGRPDTQYFGPGTRLTVL.

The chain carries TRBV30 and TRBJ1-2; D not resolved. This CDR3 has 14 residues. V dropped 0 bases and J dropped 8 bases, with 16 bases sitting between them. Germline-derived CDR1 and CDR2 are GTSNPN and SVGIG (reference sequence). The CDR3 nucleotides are TGTGCCTGGAGTGTACTCTGGGCAGAGCCCGGCTACACCTTC. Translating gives CAWSVLWAEPGYTF.

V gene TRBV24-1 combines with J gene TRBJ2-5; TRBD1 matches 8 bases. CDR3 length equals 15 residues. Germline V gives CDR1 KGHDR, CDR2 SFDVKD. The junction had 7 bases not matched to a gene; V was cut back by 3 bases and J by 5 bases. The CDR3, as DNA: TGTGCCACCAGTGATGGACAGGGTAATCGGGAGACCCAGTACTTC. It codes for CATSDGQGNRETQYF.

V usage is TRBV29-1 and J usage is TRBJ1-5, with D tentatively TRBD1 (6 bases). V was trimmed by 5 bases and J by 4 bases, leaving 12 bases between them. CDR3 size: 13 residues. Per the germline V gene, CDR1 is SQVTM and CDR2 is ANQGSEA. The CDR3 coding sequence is TGCAGCGTTTTGACAGGTCCTAATCAGCCCCAGCATTTT. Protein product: CSVLTGPNQPQHF.

CDR3 bases: TGCGCCAGCAGCTTGCGGTCTAGCGGGAGGAGGGATGAGCAGTTCTTC. This sequence encodes CASSLRSSGRRDEQFF. The chain couples TRBV5-1 to TRBJ2-1, with 11 positions matching TRBD2. The V segment lost 1 base and the J segment 8 bases; nucleotides outside the gene matches: 8. CDR3 size: 16 residues. Per the germline V gene, CDR1 is SGHRS and CDR2 is YFSETQ.

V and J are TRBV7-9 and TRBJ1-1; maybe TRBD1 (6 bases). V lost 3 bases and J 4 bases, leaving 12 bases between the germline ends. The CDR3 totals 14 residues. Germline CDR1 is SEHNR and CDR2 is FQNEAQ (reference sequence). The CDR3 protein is CASSLAGVPTEAFF. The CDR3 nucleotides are TGTGCCAGCAGCTTGGCAGGGGTGCCCACTGAAGCTTTCTTT.